This TCR beta chain is drawn from a study of control samples from healthy donors and cancer patients (dated by TCRdb to 2018 to 2021). In the case of this clone: It has no known antigen specificity. It has no much larger one-base neighbor in the sample; base qualities were not kept.

Library preparation used the immunoSEQ multiplex PCR assay. Imported from immuneACCESS, the table was reduced by TCRdb to in-frame sequences with V and J called. These copies leave out some clones; in studies compared against another copy, an unresolved V gene accounts for under half, and the cause of the remainder is not known. For this sample there are some 200,000 clones; 91% appear just once. The top ten constitute roughly 1.6% of the sample. The CDR3 contains 12 residues, cysteine and phenylalanine counted. The CDR3 DNA has 36 bases and is translated from base 1. V lost 2 bases and J lost 4 bases; the stretch between them is 6 bases long. The germline V gene specifies MDHEN as CDR1 and SYDVKM as CDR2.

This chain joins TRBV28 to TRBJ2-7, with the identity of the D gene unclear. The specimen sequenced was blood. The source is a woman in her thirties in good health. CDR3 reads: CASSLPTYEQYF. At the DNA level, the sequence is TGTGCCAGCAGTTTACCCACTTACGAGCAGTACTTC.